Below are 8 T cell receptor beta chains sequenced from a single sample in a study of radiation and T cells in renal cell carcinoma. Sample time point: blood 4 weeks post-SBRT, at nephrectomy. Treatment described: 15 Gy SBRT to primary tumor, nephrectomy 4 weeks later. Profiled with immunoSEQ multiplex PCR; TCRdb holds only in-frame clones, not every one. The data hold roughly 61,000 clones, with around 80% observed a single time. The sample consisted of blood, taken from a patient whose treatment included radiotherapy and nephrectomy. Receptors originate from a man aged 55 to 70 with renal cell carcinoma.

This clone occurred once. The chain employs TRBV2 and TRBJ1-2, with a tentative D call TRBD1 (5 bases). The CDR3 loop spans 14 amino acids. V lost 7 bases to trimming and J lost 7 bases, with 19 bases between them. CDR1 is SNHLY, CDR2 FYNNEI, per germline. The CDR3 protein is CASTPGRVGGGYTF. CDR3 nucleotide sequence: TGTGCCAGCACCCCCGGGAGGGTGGGGGGTGGCTACACCTTC.

This clone was picked up a small number of times. V is TRBV5-4 and J is TRBJ1-1; TRBD1 matches 8 bases. Germline V gene sequence: CDR1 SGHNT, CDR2 YYREEE (reference sequence). V shed 0 bases, J shed 11 bases, and the junction held 6 bases outside the gene matches. The CDR3 length is 13 residues. The CDR3, as DNA: TGTGCCAGCAGCTTGGGAGGGACAGGATCGGCTTTCTTT. Its protein is CASSLGGTGSAFF.

The chain carries TRBV7-2 and TRBJ2-5; 12 nucleotides line up with TRBD2. The J segment lost 3 bases and the V segment lost 4 bases, leaving 6 bases of the junction unmatched. The CDR3 has 16 residues. Per the germline V gene, CDR1 is SGHTA and CDR2 is FQGNSA. The CDR3 coding sequence is TGTGCCAGCAGCTCAAAACTAGCGGGGGGAGAAGAGACCCAGTACTTC. Translating it yields CASSSKLAGGEETQYF.

The chain couples TRBV18 to TRBJ1-6; tentatively, D is TRBD1 (5 bases). Looked up from germline, CDR1 is KGHSH and CDR2 is LQKENI. The V gene lost 6 bases and the J gene lost 9 bases, with 12 bases spanning the gap. There are 13 residues in the CDR3. CDR3 coding DNA: TGTGCCAGCTCCCCTGACGGGGGTTCACCCCTCCACTTT. It encodes CASSPDGGSPLHF.

Here the CDR3 reads CASSLEGTGANVLTF. For the CDR3, the DNA is TGTGCCAGCAGCTTGGAAGGGACTGGGGCCAACGTCCTGACTTTC. This rearrangement joins TRBV5-4 to TRBJ2-6; D not resolved. With 0 bases removed from V and 2 bases from J, the gap between germline ends came to 6 bases. This CDR3 has 15 amino acids. Germline values: CDR1 SGHNT, CDR2 YYREEE (reference sequence).

The chain combines TRBV6-6 with TRBJ2-7, with D perhaps matching TRBD1 (6 bases). Germline loops: CDR1 MNHNY, CDR2 SVGAGI (reference sequence). With 5 bases removed from V and 5 bases from J, the gap between germline ends came to 13 bases. This CDR3 is 13 amino acids long. The CDR3 is CASSQQGSHEQYF. Here the CDR3 DNA reads TGTGCCAGCAGTCAACAGGGTTCCCACGAGCAGTACTTC.

This sequence joins TRBV6-5 and TRBJ1-2; TRBD1 might be the D (5 bases). The germline gives CDR1 MNHEY, CDR2 SVGAGI. Trimming left V 6 bases short and J 7 bases short, with 15 bases between. The CDR3 covers 13 residues. Here the CDR3 DNA reads TGTGCCAGCAGACTCGGGATTAGGGGTGGCTACACCTTC. Translation gives CASRLGIRGGYTF.

The chain employs TRBV19 and TRBJ1-1; a possible D gene is TRBD1 (5 bases). The CDR3 is 13 amino acids. The germline V gene encodes CDR1 LNHDA and CDR2 SQIVND (reference sequence). V lost 7 bases and J lost 8, with 17 bases in between. CDR3 nucleotide sequence: TGTGCCAGTACCAGCCGAGAGACAGTCGAAGCTTTCTTT. As protein: CASTSRETVEAFF.